This record concerns one TCR beta chain sequence. Antigen: not known. The protocol was immunoSEQ multiplex PCR, while the TCRdb copy is restricted to in-frame clones and leaves out a portion. Among fewer than 35,000 clones listed, about 94% were seen once. V lost 0 bases, J lost 5 bases, and 14 bases lay in between. This CDR3 spans 15 amino acids. The germline CDR1 and CDR2 sequences are SGHRS and YFSETQ. This sample was included in a study of chemoradiotherapy in HPV16-positive cancers. General observations from the study: For HPV16-positive patients, expanding HPV-responsive T cells associated with longer recurrence-free survival. During treatment, candidate HPV-specific clones and E7-related motifs expanded in tumor. Only a couple of HPV16-positive patients supplied the functional HPV-specificity definition.

The source material was blood, sampled from a patient who underwent chemoradiotherapy. The receptor was derived from a human donor with HPV-associated anogenital cancer. This chain connects TRBV5-1 to TRBJ1-2; TRBD1 is a possible D gene (5 bases). CDR3 nucleotide sequence: TGCGCCAGCAGCTTGGATGGGGCCATAGGTTATGGCTACACCTTC. It specifies CASSLDGAIGYGYTF.